This T cell receptor beta chain was sequenced in a study of T cells in localized non-small cell lung cancer. Findings and caveats of the study: An association was observed between higher blood T cell density and longer overall survival.

Profiling relied on immunoSEQ multiplex PCR, and the TCRdb table lists in-frame clones only, not all of them. This sample carries over 55,000 clones, almost 90% of them seen once, and the ten largest clones take approximately 2%. This clone has a single count. What it binds is not known. The CDR3 totals 16 residues. V dropped 3 bases and J dropped 2 bases, with 13 bases sitting between them. The germline V gene encodes CDR1 MGHDK and CDR2 SYGVNS. The receptor was isolated from a woman aged 35 to 69 with stage I lung adenocarcinoma. The chain couples TRBV25-1 to TRBJ2-2; D is unclear. The sequences come from peripheral blood, collected before any cancer treatment. CDR3 loop: CASSDGGPLNTGELFF. The CDR3 nucleotides are TGTGCCAGCAGTGATGGTGGCCCGCTAAACACCGGGGAGCTGTTTTTT.